This T cell receptor beta chain was obtained from a study of blood T cell repertoires in COVID-19. This clone occurred a few times. The CDR3 runs 13 residues. Germline V gives CDR1 SQVTM, CDR2 ANQGSEA. Trimming stripped 4 bases from V and 4 bases from J, with 13 bases between. Clones were read by immunoSEQ multiplex PCR, and TCRdb kept only the in-frame ones, dropping some. The sample records 150,000 to 200,000 clones, around three quarters being singletons. This TCR was recovered from a man aged 60-69 years with active or convalescent COVID-19. Sample: peripheral blood. The chain combines TRBV29-1 with TRBJ1-1; tentative D call: TRBD1 (5 bases). The CDR3 is CSVARQGPTEAFF. The CDR3 nucleotides read TGCAGCGTTGCCCGGCAGGGCCCCACTGAAGCTTTCTTT.